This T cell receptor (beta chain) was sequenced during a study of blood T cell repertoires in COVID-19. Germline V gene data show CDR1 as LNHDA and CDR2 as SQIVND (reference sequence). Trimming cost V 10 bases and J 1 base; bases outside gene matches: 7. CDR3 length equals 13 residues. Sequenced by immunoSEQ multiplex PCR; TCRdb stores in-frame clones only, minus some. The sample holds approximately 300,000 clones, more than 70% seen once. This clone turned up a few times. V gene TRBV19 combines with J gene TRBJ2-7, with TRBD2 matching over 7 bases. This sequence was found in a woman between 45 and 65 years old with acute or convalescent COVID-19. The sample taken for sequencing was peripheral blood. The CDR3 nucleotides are TGTGCCACTTCTAGCGGACCTTCCTACGAGCAGTACTTC. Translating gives CATSSGPSYEQYF.